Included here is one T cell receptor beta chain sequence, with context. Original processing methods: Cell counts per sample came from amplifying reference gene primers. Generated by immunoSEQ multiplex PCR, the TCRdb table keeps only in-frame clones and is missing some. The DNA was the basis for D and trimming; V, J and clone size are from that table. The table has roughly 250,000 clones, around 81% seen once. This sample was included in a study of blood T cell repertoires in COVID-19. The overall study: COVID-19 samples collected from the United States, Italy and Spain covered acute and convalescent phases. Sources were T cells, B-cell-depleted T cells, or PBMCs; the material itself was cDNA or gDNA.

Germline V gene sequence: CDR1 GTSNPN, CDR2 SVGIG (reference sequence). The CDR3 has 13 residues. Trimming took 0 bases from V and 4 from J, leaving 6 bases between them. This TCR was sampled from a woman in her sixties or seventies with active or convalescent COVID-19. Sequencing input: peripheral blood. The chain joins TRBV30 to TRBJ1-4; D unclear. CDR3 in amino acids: CAWSVSRNEKLFF. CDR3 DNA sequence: TGTGCCTGGAGTGTTTCCCGTAATGAAAAACTGTTTTTT. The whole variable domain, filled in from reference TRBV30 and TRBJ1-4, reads SQTIHQWPATLVQPVGSPLSLECTVEGTSNPNLYWYRQAAGRGLQLLFYSVGIGQISSEVPQNLSASRPQDRQFILSSKKLLLSDSGFYLCAWSVSRNEKLFFGSGTQLSVL.